This T cell receptor beta chain was sequenced for a study of Graves' ophthalmopathy and Graves' hyperthyroidism. Ophthalmopathy donors were characterized by moderate-to-severe activity, CAS of at least 3, NOSPECS of at least 4, and duration under 3 months. This CDR3 contains 17 residues. The ends were cut back, 6 bases at V and 0 bases at J, with 20 bases in the middle. Germline lookup yields CDR1 MGHRA and CDR2 YSYEKL. The TCR beta CDR3 regions underwent amplification from RNA transcripts. An initial RT-PCR round employing HTBI primers preceded a second-round multiplex PCR. TCRdb recomputed calls from the multiplex PCR reads with MiXCR, one row per CDR3 protein. This table holds about 700,000 distinct CDR3 sequences, about 44% found once.

Source material: peripheral blood. The chain is built from TRBV4-1 and TRBJ1-2; D is possibly TRBD1 (6 bases). The clonotype originates from an adult man with Graves' ophthalmopathy. CDR3 nucleotide sequence: TGCGCCAGCAGGCCAGACCAGGGACACTCGACTAACTATGGCTACACCTTC. Protein product: CASRPDQGHSTNYGYTF.